Below, one TCR beta chain is given with its context. Its target is unknown. Sequenced by immunoSEQ multiplex PCR; TCRdb stores in-frame clones only, minus some. Of about 120,000 clones in the sample, about 90% were seen once. The sample is drawn from a study of T cell responses to AZD1222 COVID-19 vaccine. The CDR3 contains 14 residues. V lost 5 bases and J 2 bases, leaving 10 bases between the germline ends. Germline lookup yields CDR1 SEHNR and CDR2 FQNEAQ (reference sequence). Findings and limits, study-wide: The reported proportion of spike-specific TCRs targeting unmutated variant regions was nearly half. Just six people given AZD1222 tested seropositive at baseline.

The chain recombines TRBV7-9 with TRBJ1-3; no definite D call. Material: peripheral blood, obtained on day 0 of AZD1222 vaccination. The receptor was derived from an adult in good health. The DNA for the CDR3 is TGTGCCAGCAGCCCCGACGGGGCTGGAAACACCATATATTTT. Protein sequence: CASSPDGAGNTIYF.